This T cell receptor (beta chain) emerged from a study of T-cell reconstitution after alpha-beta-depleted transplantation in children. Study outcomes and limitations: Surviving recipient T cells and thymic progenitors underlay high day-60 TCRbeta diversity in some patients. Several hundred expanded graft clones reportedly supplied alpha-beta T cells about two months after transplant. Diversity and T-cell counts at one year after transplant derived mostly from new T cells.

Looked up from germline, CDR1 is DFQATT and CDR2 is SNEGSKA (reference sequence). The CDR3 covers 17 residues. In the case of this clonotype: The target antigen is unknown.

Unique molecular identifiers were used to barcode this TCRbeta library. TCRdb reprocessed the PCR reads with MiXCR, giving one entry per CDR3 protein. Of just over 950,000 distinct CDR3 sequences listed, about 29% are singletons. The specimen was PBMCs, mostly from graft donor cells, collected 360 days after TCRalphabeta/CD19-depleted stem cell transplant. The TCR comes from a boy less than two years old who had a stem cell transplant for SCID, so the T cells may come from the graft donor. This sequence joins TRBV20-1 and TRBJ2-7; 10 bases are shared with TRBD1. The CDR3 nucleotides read TGCTGCGCTATCGGTGGTCGGGGACAGGGGAACCCCTACGAGCAGTACTTC. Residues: CCAIGGRGQGNPYEQYF.